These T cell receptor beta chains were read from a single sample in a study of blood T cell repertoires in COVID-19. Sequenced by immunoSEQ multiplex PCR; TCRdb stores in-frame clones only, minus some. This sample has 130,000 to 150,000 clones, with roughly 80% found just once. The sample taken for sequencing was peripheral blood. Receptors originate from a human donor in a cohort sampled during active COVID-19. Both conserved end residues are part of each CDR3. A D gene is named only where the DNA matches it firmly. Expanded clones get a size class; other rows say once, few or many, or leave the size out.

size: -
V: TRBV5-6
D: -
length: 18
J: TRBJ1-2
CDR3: CASRTRVGTRYGNYGYTF
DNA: TGTGCCAGCAGGACTAGGGTAGGCACCCGCTACGGTAACTATGGCTACACCTTC

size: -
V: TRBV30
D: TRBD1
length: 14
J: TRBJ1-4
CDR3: CAWSRTGENEKLFF
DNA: TGTGCCTGGAGTAGAACAGGGGAAAATGAAAAACTGTTTTTT

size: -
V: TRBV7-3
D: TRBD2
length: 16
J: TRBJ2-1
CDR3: CASSVSGGARYNEQFF
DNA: TGTGCCAGCAGCGTTAGCGGGGGGGCAAGGTACAATGAGCAGTTCTTC

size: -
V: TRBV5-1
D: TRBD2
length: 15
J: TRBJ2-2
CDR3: CASRGAGGHTGELFF
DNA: TGCGCCAGCAGGGGAGCGGGGGGCCACACCGGGGAGCTGTTTTTT

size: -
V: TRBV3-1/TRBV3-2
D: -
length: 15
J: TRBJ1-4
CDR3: CASSQGRGVGEKLFF
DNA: TGTGCCAGCAGCCAAGGTCGGGGGGTTGGTGAAAAACTGTTTTTT

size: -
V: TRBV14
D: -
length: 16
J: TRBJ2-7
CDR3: CASSQDASVPLYEQYF
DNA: TGTGCCAGCAGCCAAGATGCTAGCGTTCCCCTCTACGAGCAGTACTTC

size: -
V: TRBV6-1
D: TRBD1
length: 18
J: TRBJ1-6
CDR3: CASSEGDRSYSYNSPLHF
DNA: TGTGCCAGCAGTGAAGGGGACAGGTCGTACTCCTATAATTCACCCCTCCACTTT

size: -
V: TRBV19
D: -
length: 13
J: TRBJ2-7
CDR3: CASSTAVGYEQYF
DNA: TGTGCCAGTAGTACGGCGGTGGGTTACGAGCAGTACTTC

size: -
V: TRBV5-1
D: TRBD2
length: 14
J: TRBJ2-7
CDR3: CASSFGGTSYEQYF
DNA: TGCGCCAGCAGCTTCGGGGGGACCTCCTACGAGCAGTACTTC

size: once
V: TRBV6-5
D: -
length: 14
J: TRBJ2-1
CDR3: CASGQDSAYNEQFF
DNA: TGTGCCAGCGGACAAGACTCCGCCTACAATGAGCAGTTCTTC

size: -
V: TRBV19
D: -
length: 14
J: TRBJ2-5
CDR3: CATRPGLRGETQYF
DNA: TGTGCCACCAGACCGGGACTGAGGGGAGAGACCCAGTACTTC

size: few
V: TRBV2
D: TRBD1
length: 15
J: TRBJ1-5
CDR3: CASTGTGTGDQPQHF
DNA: TGTGCCAGCACCGGGACAGGGACTGGGGATCAGCCCCAGCATTTT

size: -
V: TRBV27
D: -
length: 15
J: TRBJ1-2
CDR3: CASSEAGWGVHGYTF
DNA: TGTGCCAGCAGTGAAGCGGGGTGGGGGGTCCATGGCTACACCTTC

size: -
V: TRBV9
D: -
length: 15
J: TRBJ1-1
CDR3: CASSVAPERNTEAFF
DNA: TGTGCCAGCAGCGTAGCGCCCGAGAGGAACACTGAAGCTTTCTTT

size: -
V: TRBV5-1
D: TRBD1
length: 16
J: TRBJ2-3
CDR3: CASSSRTGPGTDTQYF
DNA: TGCGCCAGCAGCTCCCGGACAGGGCCCGGCACAGATACGCAGTATTTT

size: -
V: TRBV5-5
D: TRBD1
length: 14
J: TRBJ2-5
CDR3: CASSIQGVQETQYF
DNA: TGTGCCAGCAGCATACAGGGGGTCCAAGAGACCCAGTACTTC

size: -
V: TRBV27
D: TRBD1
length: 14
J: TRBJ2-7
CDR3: CASATGAFSYEQYF
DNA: TGTGCCAGCGCCACAGGGGCCTTCTCCTACGAGCAGTACTTC

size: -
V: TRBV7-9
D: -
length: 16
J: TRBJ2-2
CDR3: CPSTKKPRLSTGELFF
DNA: TGTCCCAGCACAAAAAAACCGCGACTCAGCACCGGGGAGCTGTTTTTT

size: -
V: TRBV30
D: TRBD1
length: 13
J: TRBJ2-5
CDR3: CAWRDRGRETQYF
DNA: TGTGCCTGGAGGGACAGGGGGCGTGAGACCCAGTACTTC

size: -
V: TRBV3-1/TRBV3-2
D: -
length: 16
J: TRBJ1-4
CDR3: CASSLRGAATNEKLFF
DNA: TGTGCCAGCAGCCTCCGGGGGGCCGCAACTAATGAAAAACTGTTTTTT

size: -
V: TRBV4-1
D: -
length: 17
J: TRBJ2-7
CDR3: CASSQDAGWGPTYEQYF
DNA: TGCGCCAGCAGCCAAGATGCTGGTTGGGGGCCAACCTACGAGCAGTACTTC

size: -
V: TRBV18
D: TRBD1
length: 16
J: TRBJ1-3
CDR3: CASSPLGTDSGNTIYF
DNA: TGTGCCAGCTCACCACTCGGGACAGACTCTGGAAACACCATATATTTT

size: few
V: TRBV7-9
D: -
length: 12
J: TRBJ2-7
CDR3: CASSLEEGVQYF
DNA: TGTGCCAGCAGCTTAGAAGAAGGGGTGCAGTACTTC

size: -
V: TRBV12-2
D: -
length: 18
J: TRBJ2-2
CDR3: CASRLALGSAGATGELFF
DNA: TGTGCAAGTCGCTTAGCGCTAGGATCGGCGGGAGCAACCGGGGAGCTGTTTTTT

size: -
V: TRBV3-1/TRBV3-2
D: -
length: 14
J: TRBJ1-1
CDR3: CASSPQGGNTEAFF
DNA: TGTGCCAGCAGCCCCCAAGGGGGTAACACTGAAGCTTTCTTT

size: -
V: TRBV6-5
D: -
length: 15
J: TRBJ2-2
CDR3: CASMHPGGDTGELFF
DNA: TGTGCCAGCATGCACCCGGGGGGCGACACCGGGGAGCTGTTTTTT

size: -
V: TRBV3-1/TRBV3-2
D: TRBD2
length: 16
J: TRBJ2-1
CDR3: CASSRSGLAGKDEQFF
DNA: TGTGCCAGCAGCCGATCAGGACTAGCGGGAAAGGATGAGCAGTTCTTC

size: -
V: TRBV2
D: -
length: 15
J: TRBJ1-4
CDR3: CASTYRQGLNEKLFF
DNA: TGTGCCAGCACCTACCGGCAGGGGTTAAATGAAAAACTGTTTTTT

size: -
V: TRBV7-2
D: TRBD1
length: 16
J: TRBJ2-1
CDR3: CASSPGAGTGSNEQFF
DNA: TGTGCCAGCAGCCCTGGGGCCGGGACAGGGTCGAATGAGCAGTTCTTC

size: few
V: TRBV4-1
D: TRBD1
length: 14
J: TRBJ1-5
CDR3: CASSRLQGVEPQHF
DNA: TGCGCCAGCAGCCGTTTACAGGGGGTCGAGCCCCAGCATTTT

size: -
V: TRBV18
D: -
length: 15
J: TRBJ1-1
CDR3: CASSPPNSLGTEAFF
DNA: TGTGCCAGCTCACCACCAAACAGCTTGGGCACTGAAGCTTTCTTT

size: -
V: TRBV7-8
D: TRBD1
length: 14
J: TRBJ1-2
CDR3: CASSSSGTGVGYTF
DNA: TGTGCCAGCAGCTCATCCGGGACAGGGGTCGGCTACACCTTC

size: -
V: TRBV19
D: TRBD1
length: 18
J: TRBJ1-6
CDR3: CASSNPGQGFNYNSPLHF
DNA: TGTGCCAGTAGTAATCCGGGACAGGGCTTCAATTATAATTCACCCCTCCACTTT

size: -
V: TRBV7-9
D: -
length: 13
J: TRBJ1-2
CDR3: CASSLDIRGGYTF
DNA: TGTGCCAGCAGCTTGGACATCAGAGGCGGCTACACCTTC

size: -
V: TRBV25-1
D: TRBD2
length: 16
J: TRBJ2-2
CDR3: CASSLSGTRLSGELFF
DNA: TGTGCCAGCAGTCTCTCCGGGACTAGGCTCTCCGGGGAGCTGTTTTTT

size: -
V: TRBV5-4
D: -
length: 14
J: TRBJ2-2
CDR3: CASSLYQGAGELFF
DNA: TGTGCCAGCAGCTTATATCAGGGTGCCGGGGAGCTGTTTTTT

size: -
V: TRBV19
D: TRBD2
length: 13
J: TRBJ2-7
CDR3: CASRGGPSYEQYF
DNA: TGTGCCAGCCGCGGGGGGCCATCCTACGAGCAGTACTTC

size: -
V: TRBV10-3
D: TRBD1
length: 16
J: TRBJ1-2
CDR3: CAISEYSGTGSNGYTF
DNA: TGTGCCATCAGTGAATATTCCGGGACAGGGTCGAATGGCTACACCTTC

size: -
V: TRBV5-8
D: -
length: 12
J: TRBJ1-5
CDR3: CASSPQNQPQHF
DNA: TGTGCCAGCAGTCCGCAGAATCAGCCCCAGCATTTT

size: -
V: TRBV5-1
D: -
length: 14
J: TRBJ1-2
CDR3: CASKPSTGLRGYTF
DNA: TGCGCCAGCAAGCCCAGCACAGGGCTGAGGGGCTACACCTTC

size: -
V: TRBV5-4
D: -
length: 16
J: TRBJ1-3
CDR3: CASSLAGVKSGNTIYF
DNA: TGTGCCAGCAGCTTGGCCGGGGTGAAAAGTGGAAACACCATATATTTT